A single sample is the source of the 6 T cell receptor beta chains below, sequenced in a study of blood T cells in healthy people across ages. The second PCR ran about 6 to 11 cycles with a sample-barcoded 5' primer and J-beta primers. MiXCR was run by TCRdb on the 5' RACE reads, yielding one entry per CDR3 protein. The table records more than 800,000 distinct CDR3 sequences, more than 25% of them present only once. The sample comprised blood. Every receptor here comes from a woman aged 80 or over in good health.

On this clonotype itself: Being one base from a much bigger clone, this may be a read error. The chain recombines TRBV10-3 with TRBJ2-7; 14 bases are a match to TRBD2. Germline CDR1 reads ENHRY; CDR2 reads SYGVKD. Trimming took 6 bases from V and 10 from J; bases not matched to a gene: 11. The CDR3 spans 15 residues. The CDR3 DNA is TGTGCCATCAGCCAGGGACTAGCGGGGGAAGAGCCCCAGTACTTC. Protein product: CAISQGLAGEEPQYF.

As to this clonotype: Relative to the germline gene, one junction end is altered; a read error may explain this. The chain uses TRBV5-1 and TRBJ2-2, with a possible D match to TRBD1 (5 bases). The germline gives CDR1 SGHRS, CDR2 YFSETQ. The CDR3 sequence is 15 residues long. CDR3 region: CASSSDTANTGELFF. The CDR3 DNA reads TGCGCCAGCAGCTCGGACACCGCGAACACTGGGGAGCTGTTTTTT.

The sample holds a few counts of this clonotype. A much larger clone differs from this one at a single base, so this may be a read error. The CDR3 sequence: CASSGRAYNEQYF. The CDR3 DNA sequence: TGTGCCAGCTCGGGACGGGCCTACAATGAGCAGTACTTC. The rearrangement links TRBV12-3 or TRBV12-4 to TRBJ2-5; tentatively, D is TRBD1 or TRBD2 (5 bases each). This CDR3 region has 13 residues. V lost 8 bases and J lost 11, with 21 bases in between.

This clonotype occurred a few times. DNA for the CDR3: TGTGCCAGCAGCTCCGGGACGGTGTCGCCGTTTAGCGGGGGGGCGAGAGAGACCCAGTACTTC. Its translation is CASSSGTVSPFSGGARETQYF. The rearrangement links TRBV7-3 to TRBJ2-5; 11 bases are a match to TRBD2. Germline CDR1 SGHTA, CDR2 FQGTGA. The CDR3 sequence is 21 residues long. The V segment lost 4 bases and the J segment 4 bases; nucleotides outside the gene matches: 23.

This clonotype was picked up many times. The chain joins TRBV5-5 to TRBJ2-7; tentatively, D is TRBD2 (8 bases). From germline, CDR1 is SGHKS and CDR2 YYEKEE (reference sequence). The CDR3 sequence is 14 residues long. V was pared by 5 bases and J by 3 bases, with 15 bases between. The CDR3 here is CASRPGGTVYEQYF. The DNA for the CDR3 is TGTGCCAGCAGGCCGGGGGGGACAGTCTACGAGCAGTACTTC. Variable domain in full (rest from reference TRBV5-5 and TRBJ2-7): DAGVTQSPTHLIKTRGQQVTLRCSPISGHKSVSWYQQVLGQGPQFIFQYYEKEERGRGNFPDRFSARQFPNYSSELNVNALLLGDSALYLCASRPGGTVYEQYFGPGTRLTVT.

The sample holds a few counts of this clonotype. A much larger clone sits a single nucleotide away, making a read error possible. The chain uses TRBV18 and TRBJ2-6, with unresolved D. Germline V lookup: CDR1 KGHSH, CDR2 LQKENI. Trimming cost V 7 bases and J 0 bases, with 13 bases left between them. The CDR3 loop spans 16 amino acids. The CDR3 loop reads CASLPSVLSGANVLTF. The CDR3 nucleotides read TGTGCCAGCTTACCCTCGGTCCTCTCTGGGGCCAACGTCCTGACTTTC.